A selection of T cell receptor beta chains follows, all from one sample in a study of CD8+ T cells in alopecia areata. Only in-frame clones appear in the TCRdb table, and some are missing; sequencing was by immunoSEQ multiplex PCR. The data hold 150,000 or so clones, with approximately 49% observed a single time. Sequenced here: CD8+ T cells sorted from blood, sampled at week 0. The receptors were sampled from a human donor with alopecia areata. The CDR3 runs from the conserved cysteine through the conserved F or W. The D gene is left open where the match is weak. Size is omitted from some rows. Given values are once, few, many or a class for expanded clones.

CDR3nt	CDR3aa	v_gene	j_gene	d_gene	len	abundance
TGTGCCTGGAGTGTACAGGGGGAACAGCCCCAGCATTTT	CAWSVQGEQPQHF	TRBV30	TRBJ1-5	TRBD1	13	-
TGTGCCAGCAGCTTAGTGGGGGAGGGGTACAATGAGCAGTTCTTC	CASSLVGEGYNEQFF	TRBV7-2	TRBJ2-1	TRBD2	15	-
TGTGCCAGCAGCCCTTGGACTAGCGGTGGAGATACGCAGTATTTT	CASSPWTSGGDTQYF	TRBV7-9	TRBJ2-3	TRBD2	15	-
TGTGCCAGCAGCCAGGAGGTAACTTATACCTACAATGAGCAGTTCTTC	CASSQEVTYTYNEQFF	TRBV4-2	TRBJ2-1	-	16	-
TGTGCCTGGAGAGGAAACCCGACGATTGAGCAGTTCTTC	CAWRGNPTIEQFF	TRBV30	TRBJ2-1	-	13	few
TGTGCCAGCAGTTACTCGGAAGCCAGGGAGACCCAGTACTTC	CASSYSEARETQYF	TRBV6-5	TRBJ2-5	-	14	-
TGTGCCAGCAGTCGACAGGCCTCCTACGAGCAGTACTTC	CASSRQASYEQYF	TRBV2	TRBJ2-7	-	13	few
TGTGCCTGGAATGAGGGAAGGGACACTGAAGCTTTCTTT	CAWNEGRDTEAFF	TRBV30	TRBJ1-1	-	13	-
TGTGCCAGCAGTCCCAAGGACAGGATTTACACTGAAGCTTTCTTT	CASSPKDRIYTEAFF	TRBV7-6	TRBJ1-1	TRBD1	15	-
TGTGCCAGCAGCTATGGGGGAAATGAGCAGTTCTTC	CASSYGGNEQFF	TRBV14	TRBJ2-1	-	12	-
TGTGCCAGCAGGACCGGGAGATATGGCTACACCTTC	CASRTGRYGYTF	TRBV25-1	TRBJ1-2	-	12	-
TGTGCCAGCAGTTCAAAGGGGGTTTGGAAATATGGCTACACCTTC	CASSSKGVWKYGYTF	TRBV5-4	TRBJ1-2	-	15	-
TGTGCCAGCAGCAGCACTTTAGGGGGGCGGCCCCAGCATTTT	CASSSTLGGRPQHF	TRBV5-6	TRBJ1-5	-	14	few
TGTGCCAGCAGTTATTTGGCGGGGGGGCGTGAGCAGTTCTTC	CASSYLAGGREQFF	TRBV6-5	TRBJ2-1	TRBD2	14	-
TGTGCCAGCAGCGTAGGAGGTAGCGGGGGGAATACGCAGTATTTT	CASSVGGSGGNTQYF	TRBV9	TRBJ2-3	TRBD2	15	-
TGTGCCTGGAGTGGGTCGGTCCGAATAAATTATGGCTACACCTTC	CAWSGSVRINYGYTF	TRBV30	TRBJ1-2	-	15	once
TGTGCCAGCAGCTTAGCGCTTGGGGATCAGCCCCAGCATTTT	CASSLALGDQPQHF	TRBV7-9	TRBJ1-5	-	14	few